This T cell receptor beta chain came from a study of T-cell memory formation after mild COVID-19. On the study more broadly: The two donors had largely donor-specific TCR clusters. Findings and limits, study-wide: Clones contracting over day 15 to 85 were CD4/CD8 balanced, with later expanders leaning CD4+. Pre-infection memory showed some responding clones, and this suggested that cross-reactive memory joined.

TCRdb re-derived calls from the 5' RACE reads in MiXCR, one entry per CDR3 protein. The sample holds 170,000 or so distinct CDR3 sequences, over 20% seen once. This clonotype was seen a few times. Its antigen remains unknown. The germline V gene encodes CDR1 SGHDT and CDR2 YYEEEE. The CDR3 covers 16 residues. V dropped 0 bases and J dropped 2 bases, with 12 bases sitting between them. Sequencing input: PBMCs or a T cell subset sorted from them (not recorded which). This TCR was recovered from an adult woman who had mild COVID-19 (a few samples of this study predate the infection). Cell type and time point are not known. The rearrangement links TRBV5-6 to TRBJ1-5; D is possibly TRBD1 (5 bases). The CDR3 loop is CASSLVGGEGNQPQHF. The CDR3, as DNA: TGTGCCAGCAGCTTGGTCGGAGGGGAGGGCAATCAGCCCCAGCATTTT. The complete variable domain, with remaining parts taken from reference TRBV5-6 and TRBJ1-5, reads DAGVTQSPTHLIKTRGQQVTLRCSPKSGHDTVSWYQQALGQGPQFIFQYYEEEERQRGNFPDRFSGHQFPNYSSELNVNALLLGDSALYLCASSLVGGEGNQPQHFGDGTRLSIL.